This is a list of T cell receptor beta chains from one sample in a study of yellow fever vaccine responses in identical twins. TCRdb redid the calling of the RT-PCR reads with MiXCR, one entry per CDR3 protein. The repertoire holds 15,000 to 20,000 distinct CDR3 sequences, with roughly 80% as singletons. Sample: T cells from blood (PBMCs), unsorted or a sorted subset (not recorded which), taken before or after yellow fever vaccination (not recorded which). All receptors come from a woman aged 18-29 years who received the yellow fever vaccine. Each CDR3 is given with its conserved first and last residue. The D gene is left open where the match is weak. Expanded clones are given a class, and other clones once, few, many or no size at all.

j_gene,d_gene,abundance,v_gene,CDR3aa,CDR3nt
TRBJ2-5,NA,NA,TRBV20-1,CSARGTQETQYF,TGCAGTGCTAGAGGTACTCAAGAGACCCAGTACTTC
TRBJ2-7,NA,NA,TRBV11-3,CASSLTRLSTYEQYF,TGTGCCAGCAGCTTAACCCGACTGTCCACCTACGAGCAGTACTTC
TRBJ2-1,TRBD2,NA,TRBV29-1,CSVPLAGGGNEQFF,TGCAGCGTGCCCCTAGCGGGAGGTGGCAATGAGCAGTTCTTC
TRBJ1-1,NA,NA,TRBV7-2,CASSFIHGEAFF,TGTGCCAGCAGCTTCATACATGGTGAAGCTTTCTTT
TRBJ2-1,NA,few,TRBV3-1,CASSLIQSYNEQFF,TGTGCCAGCAGCCTTATTCAGTCCTACAATGAGCAGTTCTTC
TRBJ2-7,TRBD1,once,TRBV2,CASRADRGEQYF,TGTGCCAGCAGAGCCGACAGGGGCGAGCAGTACTTC
TRBJ2-3,NA,NA,TRBV29-1,CSVTGLGTDTQYF,TGCAGCGTGACGGGACTCGGGACAGATACGCAGTATTTT
TRBJ2-3,TRBD2,NA,TRBV20-1,CSARSGRNTDTQYF,TGCAGTGCTCGTAGCGGGAGGAACACAGATACGCAGTATTTT
TRBJ1-1,NA,NA,TRBV4-2,CASSQDQTENTEAFF,TGTGCCAGCAGCCAAGATCAGACGGAGAACACTGAAGCTTTCTTT
TRBJ2-5,TRBD2,few,TRBV9,CASSVDGRGQETQYF,TGTGCCAGCAGCGTAGATGGGAGGGGTCAAGAGACCCAGTACTTC
TRBJ2-1,TRBD2,NA,TRBV29-1,CSVERGTRGDEQFF,TGCAGCGTAGAGCGGGGAACCAGAGGAGATGAGCAGTTCTTC
TRBJ2-3,NA,NA,TRBV12-3/TRBV12-4,CASSFRGRDITDTQYF,TGTGCCAGCAGTTTCCGGGGCCGAGACATCACAGATACGCAGTATTTT
TRBJ2-3,TRBD2,NA,TRBV6-5,CASGYGGATDTQYF,TGTGCCAGCGGGTACGGGGGGGCAACAGATACGCAGTATTTT
TRBJ2-7,NA,NA,TRBV4-1,CASSQNQEFGYEQYF,TGCGCCAGCAGCCAAAATCAGGAGTTTGGCTACGAGCAGTACTTC
TRBJ2-3,NA,NA,TRBV7-3,CASSLRGNPRTDTQYF,TGTGCCAGCAGCTTAAGGGGGAACCCTCGCACAGATACGCAGTATTTT
TRBJ2-1,NA,NA,TRBV18,CASSPLLGNYNEQFF,TGTGCCAGCTCACCACTACTAGGAAACTACAATGAGCAGTTCTTC
TRBJ2-7,TRBD2,NA,TRBV6-1,CASRASGGAYEQYF,TGTGCCAGCAGGGCTAGCGGGGGGGCTTACGAGCAGTACTTC
TRBJ1-2,NA,NA,TRBV14,CASSQFPGIFGGYGYTF,TGTGCCAGCAGCCAATTTCCAGGGATTTTTGGAGGCTATGGCTACACCTTC
TRBJ2-1,NA,NA,TRBV6-2/TRBV6-3,CASSYAQFGEQFF,TGTGCCAGCAGTTACGCTCAGTTCGGTGAGCAGTTCTTC
TRBJ1-5,TRBD1,NA,TRBV9,CASSAGTGTNQPQHF,TGTGCCAGCAGCGCTGGGACAGGGACCAATCAGCCCCAGCATTTT
TRBJ2-1,NA,NA,TRBV29-1,CSVSREYNEQFF,TGCAGCGTTTCTCGGGAGTACAATGAGCAGTTCTTC
TRBJ2-7,TRBD1,few,TRBV7-9,CASSIPQGVGYEQYF,TGTGCCAGCAGCATACCACAGGGGGTCGGCTACGAGCAGTACTTC
TRBJ1-6,NA,NA,TRBV30,CAWSLVHSSYNSPLHF,TGTGCCTGGAGTTTGGTACACTCCTCCTATAATTCACCCCTCCACTTT
TRBJ2-7,NA,NA,TRBV6-5,CASSSLPGPPSHEQYF,TGTGCCAGCAGTTCTCTCCCGGGCCCACCTTCCCACGAGCAGTACTTC
TRBJ2-7,NA,NA,TRBV5-1,CASSLGAGATYEQYF,TGCGCCAGCAGCTTGGGGGCAGGGGCTACCTACGAGCAGTACTTC
TRBJ1-3,TRBD1,NA,TRBV12-5,CASGLAAKDRTLSGNTIYF,TGTGCTAGTGGTTTGGCCGCCAAGGACAGGACCCTCTCTGGAAACACCATATATTTT
TRBJ2-5,TRBD1,NA,TRBV2,CAIPDRVGETQYF,TGTGCCATCCCGGACAGGGTGGGCGAGACCCAGTACTTC
TRBJ1-5,NA,NA,TRBV27,CASSTQGNSNQPQHF,TGTGCCAGCAGTACTCAGGGAAATAGCAATCAGCCCCAGCATTTT
TRBJ1-2,NA,few,TRBV29-1,CSVDGEISNGYTF,TGCAGCGTTGACGGGGAAATCTCTAATGGCTACACCTTC
TRBJ2-7,TRBD1,NA,TRBV28,CASIRDRGYEQYF,TGTGCCAGCATCCGGGACAGGGGTTACGAGCAGTACTTC
TRBJ2-1,NA,NA,TRBV30,CAWSVASYNEQFF,TGTGCCTGGAGTGTAGCCTCCTACAATGAGCAGTTCTTC
TRBJ2-7,NA,NA,TRBV13,CASSLGRQTIYEQYF,TGTGCCAGCAGCTTAGGGCGACAGACTATCTACGAGCAGTACTTC
TRBJ1-4,TRBD1,NA,TRBV23-1,CASSQFIQGAYEKLFF,TGCGCCAGCAGTCAATTCATACAGGGGGCGTACGAAAAACTGTTTTTT
TRBJ2-1,TRBD2,few,TRBV6-4,CASSDGGGAHNEQFF,TGTGCCAGCAGTGACGGCGGGGGGGCCCACAATGAGCAGTTCTTC
TRBJ2-7,NA,NA,TRBV12-3/TRBV12-4,CASSLSRGGTSYEQYF,TGTGCCAGCAGTTTATCCAGGGGGGGGACCTCCTACGAGCAGTACTTC
TRBJ2-1,TRBD2,NA,TRBV20-1,CSASTIAGAYNEQFF,TGCAGTGCTTCCACGATAGCGGGAGCTTACAATGAGCAGTTCTTC
TRBJ2-7,TRBD2,few,TRBV2,CASMGLAGGGEQYF,TGTGCCAGCATGGGACTAGCGGGAGGTGGCGAGCAGTACTTC
TRBJ2-7,TRBD1,NA,TRBV7-6,CASSSSPSLGTGGYEQYF,TGTGCCAGCAGCTCGTCCCCATCCCTGGGGACAGGGGGCTACGAGCAGTACTTC
TRBJ2-7,NA,NA,TRBV1,CASSQEISSYEQYF,TGCGCCAGCAGCCAAGAGATATCCTCCTACGAGCAGTACTTC
TRBJ2-1,TRBD2,NA,TRBV7-2,CASSFSGTRYEQFF,TGTGCCAGCAGCTTCTCCGGGACTAGGTATGAGCAGTTCTTC
TRBJ1-5,NA,NA,TRBV5-5,CASSLRVGQPQHF,TGTGCCAGCAGCTTGAGGGTTGGTCAGCCCCAGCATTTT
TRBJ1-4,NA,NA,TRBV7-9,CASSLIRATNEKLFF,TGTGCCAGCAGCTTAATTCGAGCAACTAATGAAAAACTGTTTTTT
TRBJ2-3,NA,NA,TRBV7-3,CASSLTLMSSTQYF,TGTGCCAGCAGCTTAACCTTGATGTCGAGTACGCAGTATTTT
TRBJ1-1,TRBD1,few,TRBV10-3,CAIRGTDMNTEAFF,TGTGCCATCAGAGGGACAGACATGAACACTGAAGCTTTCTTT